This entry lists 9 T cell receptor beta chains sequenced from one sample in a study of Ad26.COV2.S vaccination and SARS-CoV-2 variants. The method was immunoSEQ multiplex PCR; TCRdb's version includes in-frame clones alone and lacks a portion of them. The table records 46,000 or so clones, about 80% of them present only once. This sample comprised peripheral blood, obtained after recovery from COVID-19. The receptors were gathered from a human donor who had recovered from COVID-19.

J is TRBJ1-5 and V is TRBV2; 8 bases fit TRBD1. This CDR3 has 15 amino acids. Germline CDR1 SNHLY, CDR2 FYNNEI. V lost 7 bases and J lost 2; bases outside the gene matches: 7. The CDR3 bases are TGTGCCAGCACCGAGGACAGGGCTGGCAATCAGCCCCAGCATTTT. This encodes CASTEDRAGNQPQHF.

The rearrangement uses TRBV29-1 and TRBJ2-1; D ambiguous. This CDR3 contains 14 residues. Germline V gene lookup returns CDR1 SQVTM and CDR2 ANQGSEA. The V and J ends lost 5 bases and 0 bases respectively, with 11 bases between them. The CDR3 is CSVQTQSSYNEQFF. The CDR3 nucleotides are TGCAGCGTTCAAACCCAGAGCTCCTACAATGAGCAGTTCTTC.

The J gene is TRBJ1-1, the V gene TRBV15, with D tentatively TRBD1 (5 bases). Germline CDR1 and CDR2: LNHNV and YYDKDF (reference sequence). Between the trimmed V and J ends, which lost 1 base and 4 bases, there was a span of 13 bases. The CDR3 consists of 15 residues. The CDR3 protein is CATSRAFGAGTEAFF. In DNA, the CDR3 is TGTGCCACCAGCAGAGCTTTCGGGGCAGGCACTGAAGCTTTCTTT.

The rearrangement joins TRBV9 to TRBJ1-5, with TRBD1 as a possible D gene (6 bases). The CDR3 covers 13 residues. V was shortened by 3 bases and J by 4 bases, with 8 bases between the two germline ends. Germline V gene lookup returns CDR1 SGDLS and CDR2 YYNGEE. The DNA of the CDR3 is TGTGCCAGCAGCGAGGGGGGAAATCAGCCCCAGCATTTT. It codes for CASSEGGNQPQHF.

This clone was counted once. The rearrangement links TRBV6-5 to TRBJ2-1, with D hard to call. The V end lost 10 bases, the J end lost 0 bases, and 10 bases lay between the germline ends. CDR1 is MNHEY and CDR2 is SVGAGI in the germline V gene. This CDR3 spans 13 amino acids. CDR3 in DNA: TGTGCCAACTCAGGCTTCTCCTACAATGAGCAGTTCTTC. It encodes CANSGFSYNEQFF.

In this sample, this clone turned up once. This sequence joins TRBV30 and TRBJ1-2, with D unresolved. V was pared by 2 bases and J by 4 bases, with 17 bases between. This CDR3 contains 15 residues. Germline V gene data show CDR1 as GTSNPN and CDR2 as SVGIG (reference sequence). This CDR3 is CAWSSYSDGSYGYTF. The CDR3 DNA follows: TGTGCCTGGAGTTCCTACTCGGACGGAAGCTATGGCTACACCTTC.

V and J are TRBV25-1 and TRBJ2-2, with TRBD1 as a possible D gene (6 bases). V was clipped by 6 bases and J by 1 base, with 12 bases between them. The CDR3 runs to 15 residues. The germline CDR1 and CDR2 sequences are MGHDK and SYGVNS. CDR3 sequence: CASRQGSGNTGELFF. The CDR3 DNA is TGTGCCAGCAGACAGGGTTCTGGGAACACCGGGGAGCTGTTTTTT.

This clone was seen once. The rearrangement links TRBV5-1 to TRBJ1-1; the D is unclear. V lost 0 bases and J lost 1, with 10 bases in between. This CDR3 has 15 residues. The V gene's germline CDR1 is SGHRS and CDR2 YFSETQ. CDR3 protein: CASSLEASPNTEAFF. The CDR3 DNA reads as TGCGCCAGCAGCTTGGAGGCAAGCCCGAACACTGAAGCTTTCTTT. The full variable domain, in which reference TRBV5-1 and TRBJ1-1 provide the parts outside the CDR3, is KAGVTQTPRYLIKTRGQQVTLSCSPISGHRSVSWYQQTPGQGLQFLFEYFSETQRNKGNFPGRFSGRQFSNSRSEMNVSTLELGDSALYLCASSLEASPNTEAFFGQGTRLTVV.

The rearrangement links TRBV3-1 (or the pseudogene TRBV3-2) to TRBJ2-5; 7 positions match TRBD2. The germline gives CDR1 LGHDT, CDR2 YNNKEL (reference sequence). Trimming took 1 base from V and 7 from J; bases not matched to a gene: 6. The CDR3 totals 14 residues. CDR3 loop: CASSQGGGRGTQYF. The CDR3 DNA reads TGTGCCAGCAGCCAAGGGGGGGGAAGGGGGACCCAGTACTTC.